This T cell receptor beta chain derives from a study of T cells expressing NK-cell markers (dated by TCRdb to the early 2020s). Describing the broader study: TCR beta-chain repertoires were profiled in sorted CD3+CD56+NKG2C+, CD3+CD56+NKG2C- and CD3+CD56-NKG2C+ T-cell subsets from several donors. Of the eight sequenced donors, seven were found to be HCMV-seropositive and one was found to be HCMV-seronegative. The eight sequenced donors were randomly selected healthy volunteers, three men and five women. The libraries were sequenced on Illumina HiSeq 2000/2500, MiSeq or NextSeq, producing 2 x 150 bp reads.

About this clonotype: Its recognized antigen is unknown.

CDR1 and CDR2, looked up from the germline V gene, are SGHDT and YYEEEE. The CDR3 has 17 amino acids, counting the end cysteine and phenylalanine. DNA was not recorded. HCMV serostatus was determined by detecting HCMV-specific IgG in serum with a commercial ELISA kit. Peripheral blood mononuclear cells were isolated from blood by Ficoll density gradient centrifugation. Reads for this sample came from an Illumina HiSeq 2000. TCR beta cDNA libraries were made by 5'RACE template switching that added a universal primer site and unique molecular identifiers. cDNA synthesis was primed from the TCR beta constant segment, followed by two successive PCR amplification steps. Under the source paper's analysis protocol: MIGEC handled demultiplexing of the reads and grouping by UMI, while MiTCR was used to assemble and quantify clonotypes. To exclude erroneous sequences, any TCR cDNA sequence not supported by at least two reads was discarded. The tcR package was used for downstream repertoire analysis, with clonotypes matched between fractions based on CDR3 nucleotide sequence plus V segment. Antigen specificity was annotated against VDJdb with VDJmatch, allowing one amino acid substitution in CDR3. Based on TCRdb reprocessing of the reads, there is one entry per CDR3 protein sequence, and DNA is missing. TCRdb, rather than the study authors, made the V and J calls. The table for this sample records around 550,000 distinct CDR3 sequences. Around 4% of the sample goes to the ten largest clones.

Overall results and qualifications from the work: It remained unclear whether the expanded NKG2C-expressing T cell clones were specific for HCMV antigens. Those dominant clonotypes were again the most abundant among CD3+CD56-NKG2C+ cells in several donors, at roughly 25-65%. For several donors, the dominant CD3+CD56+NKG2C+ clonotypes were among the top 10 CD8+ clonotypes and accounted for roughly 1.0-7.5% of CD8+ T cells.

Recombination connected TRBV5-6 to TRBJ2-2. The origin of this receptor is a man younger than 35 in good health. Donor details come from another sample of the same person, matched by shared clones. Material for sequencing was blood T cells: a sorted CD56 or NKG2C T cell subset, CD4+ or CD8+ T cells, or bulk PBMC T cells (not recorded which). The CDR3 here reads CASSLEKRVTNTGELFF.